A selection of T cell receptor beta chains follows, all from one sample in a study of blood T cell repertoires in COVID-19. The repertoire was sequenced with immunoSEQ multiplex PCR; TCRdb's copy has only in-frame clones and lacks some. Counted here are approximately 150,000 clones, 65% to 80% occurring once; the ten biggest clones make up more than 1.5%. The sample was peripheral blood. These receptors were taken from a woman aged 60-75 years with acute or convalescent COVID-19. CDR3s include the opening cysteine and the closing phenylalanine or tryptophan. The D gene is left open where the match is weak. Rows may omit the clone size; those that give it use once, few, many or a size class.

v_gene	abundance	j_gene	d_gene	CDR3nt	CDR3aa
TRBV18	few	TRBJ2-7	.	TGTGCCAGCTCACCGCTACCAAGCTCCTACGAGCAGTACTTC	CASSPLPSSYEQYF
TRBV7-9	.	TRBJ1-4	TRBD1	TGTGCCAGCAGCCCCGACAGGGGGGAAAAACTGTTTTTT	CASSPDRGEKLFF
TRBV5-1	.	TRBJ2-3	.	TGCGCCAGCAGCCCCGGGAACCGACTAGATACGCAGTATTTT	CASSPGNRLDTQYF
TRBV6-5	.	TRBJ1-3	TRBD1	TGTGCCAGCTCGACAGGGGCCATCTCTGGAAACACCATATATTTT	CASSTGAISGNTIYF
TRBV27	.	TRBJ2-7	.	TGTGCCAGCAGTTTCGGTGTCAACTACGAGCAGTACTTC	CASSFGVNYEQYF
TRBV6-4	.	TRBJ2-1	TRBD2	TGTGCCAGCAGCGGACTAGCGGGAGGCAATGAGCAGTTCTTC	CASSGLAGGNEQFF
TRBV30	.	TRBJ2-4	.	TGTGCCTGGAGTGCAGTCCTTCAAAACATTCAGTACTTC	CAWSAVLQNIQYF
TRBV28	.	TRBJ2-7	TRBD2	TGTGCCAGCAACCTAGCGGGAGGGCCTGTATACGAGCAGTACTTC	CASNLAGGPVYEQYF
TRBV3-1/TRBV3-2	.	TRBJ2-3	TRBD2	TGTGCCAGCCAGGGACTAGCGGGATGGTCAGATACGCAGTATTTT	CASQGLAGWSDTQYF
TRBV12-3/TRBV12-4	once	TRBJ2-7	TRBD2	TGTGCCAGCAGTTCGGGACTAGCGGAGCAGTACTTC	CASSSGLAEQYF
TRBV5-1	.	TRBJ2-3	.	TGCGCCAGCAGCTTGGCGGGAGTAGGAACAGATACGCAGTATTTT	CASSLAGVGTDTQYF
TRBV5-1	.	TRBJ2-7	.	TGCGCCAGCAGCTCACGACTCGGGGAGCAGTACTTC	CASSSRLGEQYF
TRBV24-1	.	TRBJ1-1	.	TGTGCCACCAGTGATTTTAACCGGGCTTTCTTT	CATSDFNRAFF
TRBV4-1	.	TRBJ1-5	TRBD1	TGCGCCAGCAGCCAAGATATTAACAGGGGGCATCAGCCCCAGCATTTT	CASSQDINRGHQPQHF
TRBV5-1	.	TRBJ2-5	.	TGCGCCAGCAGCGCCACGGGGGTTAGGGGAGAGACCCAGTACTTC	CASSATGVRGETQYF
TRBV20-1	.	TRBJ1-5	.	TGCAGTGCTAGTACGGGCAATCAGCCCCAGCATTTT	CSASTGNQPQHF
TRBV4-2	.	TRBJ2-3	.	TGTGCCAGCAGCCAGGGGCAGTCGTATACGCAGTATTTT	CASSQGQSYTQYF